This T cell receptor (beta chain) was retrieved from a study of T cells in Graves' hyperthyroidism and ophthalmopathy. This clonotype was counted between two and nine times. The source material, RNA transcripts, was used to amplify TCR beta CDR3 regions. The HTBI set primed first-round TCR CDR3 RT-PCR. TCRdb re-called the multiplex PCR reads with MiXCR, one entry per CDR3 protein. The repertoire consists of 300,000 to 400,000 distinct CDR3 sequences, with approximately 22% occurring once and the leading ten covering 50% to 65%. The germline gives CDR1 ENHRY, CDR2 SYGVKD. V lost 0 bases and J lost 7, with 9 bases in between. This CDR3 is built from 13 residues.

Sequences were obtained from blood. This chain joins TRBV10-3 and TRBJ1-1; D may be TRBD1 (5 bases). This clonotype was sampled from a woman aged 45 to 65 with Graves' hyperthyroidism. The CDR3 region has the DNA TGTGCCATCAGTGAGTCTGGAGGGGTTGAAGCTTTCTTT. Translated: CAISESGGVEAFF.